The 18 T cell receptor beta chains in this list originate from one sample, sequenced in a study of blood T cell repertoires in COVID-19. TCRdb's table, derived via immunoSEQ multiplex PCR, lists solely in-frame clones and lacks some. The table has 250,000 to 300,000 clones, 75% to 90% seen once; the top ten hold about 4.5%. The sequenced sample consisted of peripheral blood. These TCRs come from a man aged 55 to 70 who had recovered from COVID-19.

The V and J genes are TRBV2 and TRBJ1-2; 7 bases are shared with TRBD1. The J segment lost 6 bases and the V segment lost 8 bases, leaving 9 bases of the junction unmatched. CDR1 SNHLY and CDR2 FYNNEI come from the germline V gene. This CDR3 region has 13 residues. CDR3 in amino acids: CASGERQGHGYTF. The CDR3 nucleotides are TGTGCCAGCGGAGAGAGACAGGGCCATGGCTACACCTTC.

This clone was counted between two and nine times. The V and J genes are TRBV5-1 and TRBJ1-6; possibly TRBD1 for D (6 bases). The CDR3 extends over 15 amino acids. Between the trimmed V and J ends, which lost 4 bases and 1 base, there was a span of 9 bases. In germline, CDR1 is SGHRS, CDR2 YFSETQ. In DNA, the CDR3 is TGCGCCAGCAGCGAACAGGGTTCCTATAATTCACCCCTCCACTTT. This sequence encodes CASSEQGSYNSPLHF.

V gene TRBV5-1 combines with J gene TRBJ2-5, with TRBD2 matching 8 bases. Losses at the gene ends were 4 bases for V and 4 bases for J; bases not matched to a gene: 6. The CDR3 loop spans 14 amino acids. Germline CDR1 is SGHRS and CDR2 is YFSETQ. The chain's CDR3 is CASSGTGTRETQYF. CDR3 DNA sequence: TGCGCCAGCAGCGGGACCGGGACTAGAGAGACCCAGTACTTC. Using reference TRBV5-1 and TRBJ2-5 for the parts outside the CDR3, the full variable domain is KAGVTQTPRYLIKTRGQQVTLSCSPISGHRSVSWYQQTPGQGLQFLFEYFSETQRNKGNFPGRFSGRQFSNSRSEMNVSTLELGDSALYLCASSGTGTRETQYFGPGTRLLVL.

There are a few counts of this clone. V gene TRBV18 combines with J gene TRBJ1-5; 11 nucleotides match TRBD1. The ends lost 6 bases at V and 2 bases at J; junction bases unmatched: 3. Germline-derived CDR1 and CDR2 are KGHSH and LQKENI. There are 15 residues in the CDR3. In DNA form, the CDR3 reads TGTGCCAGCTCGGAGGGACAGGGGGGCAATCAGCCCCAGCATTTT. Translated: CASSEGQGGNQPQHF.

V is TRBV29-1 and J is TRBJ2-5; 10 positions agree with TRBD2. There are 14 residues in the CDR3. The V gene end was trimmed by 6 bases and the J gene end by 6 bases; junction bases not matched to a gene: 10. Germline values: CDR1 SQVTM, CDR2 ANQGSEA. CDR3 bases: TGCAGCGTAACACTAGCGGGGCCCGGGAAGACCCAGTACTTC. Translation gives CSVTLAGPGKTQYF.

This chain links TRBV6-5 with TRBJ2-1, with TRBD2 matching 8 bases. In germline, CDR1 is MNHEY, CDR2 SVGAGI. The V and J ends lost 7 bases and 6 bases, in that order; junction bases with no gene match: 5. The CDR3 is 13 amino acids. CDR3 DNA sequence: TGTGCCAGCACTGGGACTAGAGGCAATGAGCAGTTCTTC. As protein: CASTGTRGNEQFF.

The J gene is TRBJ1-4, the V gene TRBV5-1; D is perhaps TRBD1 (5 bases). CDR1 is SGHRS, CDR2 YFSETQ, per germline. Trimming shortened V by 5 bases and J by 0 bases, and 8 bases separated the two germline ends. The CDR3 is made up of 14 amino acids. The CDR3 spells CASRQGPTNEKLFF. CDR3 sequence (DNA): TGCGCCAGCAGGCAGGGTCCAACTAATGAAAAACTGTTTTTT.

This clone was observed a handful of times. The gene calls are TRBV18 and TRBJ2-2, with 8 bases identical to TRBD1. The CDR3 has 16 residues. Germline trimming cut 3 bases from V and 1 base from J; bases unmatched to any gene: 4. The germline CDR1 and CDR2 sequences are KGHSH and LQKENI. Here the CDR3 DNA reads TGTGCCAGCTCACCCCTTGGGACAGGGAACACCGGGGAGCTGTTTTTT. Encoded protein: CASSPLGTGNTGELFF.

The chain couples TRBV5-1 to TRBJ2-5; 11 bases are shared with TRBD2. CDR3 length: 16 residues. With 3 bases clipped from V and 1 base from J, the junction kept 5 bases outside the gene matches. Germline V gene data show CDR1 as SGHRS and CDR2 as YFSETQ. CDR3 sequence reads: CASSSRLAGSQETQYF. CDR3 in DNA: TGCGCCAGCAGCTCCAGACTAGCGGGGTCCCAAGAGACCCAGTACTTC.

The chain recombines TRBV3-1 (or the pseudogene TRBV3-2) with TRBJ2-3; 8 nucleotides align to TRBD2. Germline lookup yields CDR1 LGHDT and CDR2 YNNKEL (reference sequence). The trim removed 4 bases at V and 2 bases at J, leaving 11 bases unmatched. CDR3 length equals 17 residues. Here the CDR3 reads CASSLTFAGGFTDTQYF. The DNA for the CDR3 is TGTGCCAGCAGCCTAACCTTCGCGGGGGGATTCACAGATACGCAGTATTTT.

Written as DNA, the CDR3 is TGTGCCAGCAGCTTAGCCGGGACTAGAGGGAACTACGAGCAGTACTTC. It codes for CASSLAGTRGNYEQYF. The genes are TRBV5-4 and TRBJ2-7; 8 bases are a match to TRBD2. The CDR3 sequence is 16 residues long. Trimming took 2 bases from V and 3 from J; bases not matched to a gene: 10. Germline CDR1 and CDR2: SGHNT and YYREEE (reference sequence).

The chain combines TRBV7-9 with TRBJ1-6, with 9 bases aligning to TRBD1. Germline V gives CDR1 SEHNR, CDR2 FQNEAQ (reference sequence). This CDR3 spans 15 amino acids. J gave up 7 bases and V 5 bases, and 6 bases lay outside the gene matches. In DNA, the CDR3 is TGTGCCAGCAGCCTGTCGGGACAGGGCAATTCACCCCTCCACTTT. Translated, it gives CASSLSGQGNSPLHF.

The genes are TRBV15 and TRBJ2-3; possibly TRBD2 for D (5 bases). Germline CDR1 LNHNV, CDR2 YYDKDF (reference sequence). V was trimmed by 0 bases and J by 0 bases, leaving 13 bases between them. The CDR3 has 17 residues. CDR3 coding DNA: TGTGCCACCAGCAGAGATGTGTCTAGCCCTAGCACAGATACGCAGTATTTT. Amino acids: CATSRDVSSPSTDTQYF. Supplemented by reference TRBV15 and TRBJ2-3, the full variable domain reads DAMVIQNPRYQVTQFGKPVTLSCSQTLNHNVMYWYQQKSSQAPKLLFHYYDKDFNNEADTPDNFQSRRPNTSFCFLDIRSPGLGDTAMYLCATSRDVSSPSTDTQYFGPGTRLTVL.

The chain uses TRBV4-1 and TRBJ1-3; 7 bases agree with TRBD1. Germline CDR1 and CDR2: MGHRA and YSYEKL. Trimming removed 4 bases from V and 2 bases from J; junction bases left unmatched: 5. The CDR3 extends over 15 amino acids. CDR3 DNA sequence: TGCGCCAGCAGCCCCCATACAGGGGCTGGAAACACCATATATTTT. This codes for CASSPHTGAGNTIYF.

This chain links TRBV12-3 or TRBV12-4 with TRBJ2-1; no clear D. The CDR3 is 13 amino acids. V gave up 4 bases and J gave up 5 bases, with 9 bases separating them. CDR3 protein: CASSSQYDNEQFF. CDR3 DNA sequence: TGTGCCAGCAGTTCACAATATGACAATGAGCAGTTCTTC.

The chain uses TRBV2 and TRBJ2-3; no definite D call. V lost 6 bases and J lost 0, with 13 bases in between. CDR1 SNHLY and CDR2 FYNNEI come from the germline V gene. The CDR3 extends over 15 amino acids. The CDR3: CASRDERISTDTQYF. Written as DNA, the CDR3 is TGTGCCAGCAGAGATGAGCGTATTAGCACAGATACGCAGTATTTT.

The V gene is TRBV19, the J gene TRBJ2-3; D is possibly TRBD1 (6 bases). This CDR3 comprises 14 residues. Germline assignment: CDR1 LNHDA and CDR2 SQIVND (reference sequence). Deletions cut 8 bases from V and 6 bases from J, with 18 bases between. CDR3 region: CASSTGRVGDTQYF. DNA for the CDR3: TGTGCCAGTTCCACAGGGAGAGTTGGGGATACGCAGTATTTT.

This CDR3 is CASRGGLAGGRGTDTQYF. For the CDR3, the DNA is TGTGCCAGCAGGGGTGGACTAGCGGGGGGCCGTGGGACAGATACGCAGTATTTT. The chain links TRBV28 to TRBJ2-3; 14 bases fit TRBD2. This CDR3 comprises 18 residues. V gave up 6 bases and J gave up 3 bases; unmatched junction bases: 11. The germline CDR1 and CDR2 sequences are MDHEN and SYDVKM. Drawing the rest from reference TRBV28 and TRBJ2-3, the complete variable domain is DVKVTQSSRYLVKRTGEKVFLECVQDMDHENMFWYRQDPGLGLRLIYFSYDVKMKEKGDIPEGYSVSREKKERFSLILESASTNQTSMYLCASRGGLAGGRGTDTQYFGPGTRLTVL.